The 11 T cell receptor beta chains below come from one sample, sequenced in a study of Japanese encephalitis immunity and Zika vaccine responses. For 6 days, PBMCs labeled with CFSE were cultured with peptide pools at approximately 0.97 ug/mL each. Proliferating CD4 T cells were sorted unfixed as live CD56-CD19-CD16-CD3+CD4+ CFSE-low cells. MiXCR was run by TCRdb on the 5' RACE reads, yielding one entry per CDR3 protein. This repertoire shows roughly 200 distinct CDR3 sequences, 0.95% to 1.3% found once; its top ten account for roughly 50%. The sample in question was antigen-activated CD4+ T cells from blood, cultured, obtained during a Zika inactivated vaccine study. These receptors originate from an adult man who received an inactivated Zika virus vaccine.

This clonotype rates as large. The gene calls are TRBV25-1 and TRBJ1-1; unclear D gene. The V end was cut by 5 bases, the J end by 1 base, with 8 bases between. This CDR3 contains 13 residues. CDR1 is MGHDK, CDR2 SYGVNS, per germline. CDR3 in DNA: TGTGCCAGCAGTCATCCCCAGAACACTGAAGCTTTCTTT. Residues: CASSHPQNTEAFF.

This clonotype is termed large. The chain recombines TRBV7-3 with TRBJ2-2; possibly TRBD1 or TRBD2 for D (5 bases each). Germline V gene data show CDR1 as SGHTA and CDR2 as FQGTGA. V shed 0 bases and J shed 3 bases, with 8 bases lying between them. This CDR3 region has 15 residues. CDR3 amino acids: CASSLTGDDTGELFF. The CDR3 bases are TGTGCCAGCAGCTTAACGGGGGATGACACCGGGGAGCTGTTTTTT.

Judged by abundance, this clonotype is medium-sized. The genes are TRBV29-1 and TRBJ2-3, with 7 bases aligning to TRBD2. The CDR3 has 12 amino acids. After removal of 7 bases from V and 5 bases from J, the junction contained 6 bases not matched to a gene. The germline V gene encodes CDR1 SQVTM and CDR2 ANQGSEA. This CDR3 reads CSATIAGDTQYF. The DNA of the CDR3 is TGCAGCGCGACAATAGCGGGAGATACGCAGTATTTT.

In its sample, this clonotype ranks as medium-sized. The gene calls are TRBV7-4 and TRBJ1-5; the D gene is possibly TRBD1 (5 bases). In germline, CDR1 is SGHVT, CDR2 SQSDAQ. This CDR3 is built from 16 residues. Trimming took off 1 base at V and 3 bases at J, with 13 bases between the two ends. This CDR3 reads CASSLEGREPNQPQHF. In nucleotides, the CDR3 is TGTGCCAGCAGCTTAGAAGGCAGGGAACCCAATCAGCCCCAGCATTTT. The full variable domain, with the rest looked up from reference TRBV7-4 and TRBJ1-5, is GAGVSQSPRYKVAKRGRDVALRCDSISGHVTLYWYRQTLGQGSEVLTYSQSDAQRDKSGRPSGRFSAERPERSVSTLKIQRTEQGDSAVYLCASSLEGREPNQPQHFGDGTRLSIL.

This clonotype is large by share. The chain is built from TRBV4-3 and TRBJ2-5; either TRBD1 or TRBD2 may supply D (6 bases each). The CDR3 is 16 amino acids. The germline gives CDR1 LGHNA, CDR2 YSLEER. V was cut by 0 bases and J by 3 bases, with 14 bases left in between. The CDR3 sequence: CASSQEVRGREETQYF. The CDR3 DNA sequence: TGCGCCAGCAGCCAAGAGGTCCGGGGGCGAGAAGAGACCCAGTACTTC.

This clonotype is labeled as medium-sized. This rearrangement joins TRBV6-1 to TRBJ1-1, with 10 bases that match TRBD1. CDR1 is MNHNS, CDR2 SASEGT, per germline. The V segment lost 2 bases and the J segment 4 bases; nucleotides outside the gene matches: 7. The CDR3 spans 16 residues. The CDR3 is CASSENAGTGVTEAFF. The CDR3 bases are TGTGCCAGCAGTGAAAACGCCGGGACAGGGGTCACTGAAGCTTTCTTT.

In this sample, this clonotype is large. The genes are TRBV20-1 and TRBJ2-5; 9 nucleotides agree with TRBD2. Losses at the gene ends were 3 bases for V and 1 base for J; bases not matched to a gene: 12. This CDR3 region has 17 residues. Germline CDR1 DFQATT, CDR2 SNEGSKA (reference sequence). CDR3 protein: CSARVPQAGGLQETQYF. Written as DNA, the CDR3 is TGCAGTGCTAGGGTCCCCCAAGCGGGGGGTCTCCAAGAGACCCAGTACTTC.

Sample share makes this clonotype large. A read error may account for a junction end that differs from germline. The CDR3 region is CAGSPTSIPAGEQYF. The CDR3 DNA reads as TGTGCCGGCAGCCCAACCTCGATCCCAGCAGGCGAGCAGTACTTC. The chain is built from TRBV7-2 and TRBJ2-7; D is unresolved. The CDR3 runs 15 residues. Germline V CDR1 and CDR2: SGHTA, FQGNSA.

This clonotype is labeled as medium-sized. The chain is built from TRBV19 and TRBJ2-1; 7 bases are shared with TRBD2. From germline, CDR1 is LNHDA and CDR2 SQIVND (reference sequence). J was trimmed by 11 bases and V by 0 bases; bases with no gene match: 13. This CDR3 contains 16 residues. The DNA for the CDR3 is TGTGCCAGTAGTATAGATCACGGGGGGAGTTACCCCAAGCAGTTCTTC. This translates into CASSIDHGGSYPKQFF. Together with reference TRBV19 and TRBJ2-1, the CDR3 gives the full variable domain: DGGITQSPKYLFRKEGQNVTLSCEQNLNHDAMYWYRQDPGQGLRLIYYSQIVNDFQKGDIAEGYSVSREKKESFPLTVTSAQKNPTAFYLCASSIDHGGSYPKQFFGPGTRLTVL.

This clonotype is large (0.1 to 1%). This rearrangement joins TRBV13 to TRBJ2-3; D may be TRBD2 (6 bases). This CDR3 region has 14 residues. V lost 5 bases to trimming and J lost 8 bases, with 17 bases between them. Germline lookup yields CDR1 PRHDT and CDR2 FYEKMQ (reference sequence). The CDR3 nucleotides are TGTGCCAGCAGCCCAAACCGGGAGACGAGTACGCAGTATTTT. Amino acid sequence: CASSPNRETSTQYF.

This clonotype is labeled medium-sized. The chain carries TRBV24-1 and TRBJ2-7; D could derive from TRBD1 or TRBD2 (5 bases each). The CDR3 extends over 11 amino acids. The germline CDR1 and CDR2 sequences are KGHDR and SFDVKD. The ends were cut back, 3 bases at V and 6 bases at J, with 5 bases in the middle. The CDR3 loop reads CATSDGGEQYF. The CDR3 DNA sequence: TGTGCCACCAGTGATGGGGGCGAGCAGTACTTC.